This section outlines one TCR beta chain sequence together with its context. The antigen is not known. The CDR3 sequence is 17 residues long. Germline CDR1 SGHRS, CDR2 YFSETQ. V was clipped by 3 bases and J by 1 base; unmatched bases: 11. The entry originates in a study of OX40 agonist ivuxolimab in advanced cancers. The wider study: The study enrolled dose-escalation patients with hepatocellular carcinoma, melanoma, renal cell or head and neck cancer. Antecedent anti-PD-1, anti-PD-L1 or anti-CTLA-4 therapy was permissible, with roughly 36% having received some. Whole-study findings and limits: At 0.1 to 3.0 mg/kg, CD4+ and CD8+ blood T cells expanded clonally by week 6. It was also the case that some nonresponders had low normalized T-cell clonal expansion.

Profiled with immunoSEQ multiplex PCR; TCRdb holds only in-frame clones, not every one. The sample includes 50,000 to 65,000 clones, about four fifths of them seen just once. This rearrangement joins TRBV5-1 to TRBJ2-3; 7 nucleotides line up with TRBD2. Specimen: CD4+ or CD8+ T cells sorted from blood, collected in a trial of the OX40 agonist ivuxolimab. The TCR originated in an adult with an advanced solid tumor such as melanoma, head and neck, liver or kidney cancer. The CDR3 DNA reads as TGCGCCAGCAGCTCAGGACGAGGGGCGGGGGGCACAGATACGCAGTATTTT. This encodes CASSSGRGAGGTDTQYF.